Listed below are T cell receptor beta chains from one sample, sequenced in a study of cytomegalovirus exposure and HLA in healthy donors. TCRdb's copy holds only in-frame clones and misses some; the assay was immunoSEQ multiplex PCR. The sample holds around 93,000 clones, 82% seen once. The sequencing input was PBMCs. The receptor set was obtained from a man aged 25-45 years in good health and CMV-seropositive. Both conserved end residues are part of each CDR3. D genes are given only for firm matches. The size field is filled for only some rows; it gives once, few, many or a size class.

clone size: NA
J gene: TRBJ2-7
D gene: TRBD2
V gene: TRBV5-1
CDR3 protein: CASSPNGGLAGGFYEQYF
CDR3 DNA: TGCGCCAGCAGCCCCAATGGGGGACTAGCGGGTGGATTCTACGAGCAGTACTTC

clone size: NA
J gene: TRBJ2-1
D gene: TRBD2
V gene: TRBV5-4
CDR3 protein: CASSLSLAAYNEQFF
CDR3 DNA: TGTGCCAGCAGCTTGAGCCTAGCGGCCTACAATGAGCAGTTCTTC

clone size: NA
J gene: TRBJ1-5
D gene: NA
V gene: TRBV6-5
CDR3 protein: CASSPGGGRQPQHF
CDR3 DNA: TGTGCCAGCAGTCCCGGCGGGGGCCGGCAGCCCCAGCATTTT

clone size: NA
J gene: TRBJ2-7
D gene: TRBD1
V gene: TRBV29-1
CDR3 protein: CSTRDSFYEQYF
CDR3 DNA: TGCAGCACCCGGGACAGCTTCTACGAGCAGTACTTC

clone size: NA
J gene: TRBJ2-3
D gene: TRBD2
V gene: TRBV9
CDR3 protein: CASSVGASGPDTQYF
CDR3 DNA: TGTGCCAGCAGCGTGGGGGCTAGCGGGCCAGATACGCAGTATTTT

clone size: NA
J gene: TRBJ1-1
D gene: NA
V gene: TRBV9
CDR3 protein: CASSAFTGSAEAFF
CDR3 DNA: TGTGCCAGCAGCGCATTCACAGGGAGCGCTGAAGCTTTCTTT

clone size: NA
J gene: TRBJ1-2
D gene: TRBD1
V gene: TRBV6-5
CDR3 protein: CASSKTGPNYGYTF
CDR3 DNA: TGTGCCAGCAGTAAGACAGGGCCTAACTATGGCTACACCTTC

clone size: few
J gene: TRBJ1-6
D gene: NA
V gene: TRBV29-1
CDR3 protein: CSVNLQGAPGSPLHF
CDR3 DNA: TGCAGCGTGAACCTGCAGGGCGCTCCCGGTTCACCCCTCCACTTT

clone size: NA
J gene: TRBJ2-2
D gene: NA
V gene: TRBV2
CDR3 protein: CASLGRRTANTGELFF
CDR3 DNA: TGTGCCAGCTTAGGGCGCCGGACAGCGAACACCGGGGAGCTGTTTTTT

clone size: NA
J gene: TRBJ2-1
D gene: NA
V gene: TRBV27
CDR3 protein: CASSLGQSPYNEQFF
CDR3 DNA: TGTGCCAGCAGTTTAGGACAGTCCCCCTACAATGAGCAGTTCTTC

clone size: NA
J gene: TRBJ2-1
D gene: NA
V gene: TRBV29-1
CDR3 protein: CSVIRGLQFF
CDR3 DNA: TGCAGCGTGATCCGGGGTCTACAGTTCTTC

clone size: NA
J gene: TRBJ1-5
D gene: TRBD1
V gene: TRBV5-8
CDR3 protein: CASSPGQANQPQHF
CDR3 DNA: TGTGCCAGCAGCCCGGGACAGGCAAACCAGCCCCAGCATTTT

clone size: few
J gene: TRBJ2-3
D gene: NA
V gene: TRBV14
CDR3 protein: CASSQDRKGREVTDTQYF
CDR3 DNA: TGTGCCAGCAGCCAAGATAGAAAGGGCCGGGAAGTTACAGATACGCAGTATTTT

clone size: NA
J gene: TRBJ2-1
D gene: TRBD2
V gene: TRBV25-1
CDR3 protein: CASRVAGAVYNEQFF
CDR3 DNA: TGTGCCAGCAGGGTAGCGGGCGCGGTCTACAATGAGCAGTTCTTC

clone size: NA
J gene: TRBJ1-2
D gene: NA
V gene: TRBV30
CDR3 protein: CAWIPDGEDGYTF
CDR3 DNA: TGTGCCTGGATCCCGGACGGGGAAGATGGCTACACCTTC

clone size: NA
J gene: TRBJ2-3
D gene: TRBD1
V gene: TRBV7-9
CDR3 protein: CASSPRGPDTQYF
CDR3 DNA: TGTGCCAGCAGCCCCAGGGGGCCAGATACGCAGTATTTT

clone size: few
J gene: TRBJ1-6
D gene: NA
V gene: TRBV5-4
CDR3 protein: CASSLGAGVKNNSPLHF
CDR3 DNA: TGTGCCAGCAGCTTGGGGGCCGGGGTGAAGAATAATTCACCCCTCCACTTT

clone size: NA
J gene: TRBJ2-1
D gene: TRBD2
V gene: TRBV15
CDR3 protein: CATSREAGGWNEQFF
CDR3 DNA: TGTGCCACCAGCAGAGAAGCGGGAGGGTGGAATGAGCAGTTCTTC

clone size: NA
J gene: TRBJ2-1
D gene: NA
V gene: TRBV10-1
CDR3 protein: CASSESRGTGIEQFF
CDR3 DNA: TGCGCCAGCAGTGAGTCCAGGGGCACGGGAATTGAGCAGTTCTTC

clone size: NA
J gene: TRBJ1-4
D gene: TRBD1
V gene: TRBV7-6
CDR3 protein: CASSLARGQLREKLFF
CDR3 DNA: TGTGCCAGCAGCTTAGCGCGGGGACAGCTGCGTGAAAAACTGTTTTTT

clone size: NA
J gene: TRBJ2-7
D gene: TRBD2
V gene: TRBV6-1
CDR3 protein: CASSEWDGRAGDEQYF
CDR3 DNA: TGTGCCAGCAGTGAATGGGACGGGAGGGCCGGCGACGAGCAGTACTTC

clone size: NA
J gene: TRBJ2-7
D gene: TRBD1
V gene: TRBV18
CDR3 protein: CASSTKSDRAEQYF
CDR3 DNA: TGTGCCAGCTCAACTAAATCCGACAGGGCCGAGCAGTACTTC

clone size: few
J gene: TRBJ2-1
D gene: TRBD2
V gene: TRBV7-2
CDR3 protein: CASVPGTRIRDEQFF
CDR3 DNA: TGTGCCAGCGTCCCCGGGACTAGGATAAGGGATGAGCAGTTCTTC

clone size: NA
J gene: TRBJ2-1
D gene: TRBD1
V gene: TRBV30
CDR3 protein: CARREQGSSYNEQFF
CDR3 DNA: TGTGCCCGCAGAGAACAGGGGAGCTCCTACAATGAGCAGTTCTTC

clone size: NA
J gene: TRBJ2-1
D gene: TRBD2
V gene: TRBV27
CDR3 protein: CASSFGTGGPNEQFF
CDR3 DNA: TGTGCCAGCAGTTTCGGAACGGGAGGGCCGAATGAGCAGTTCTTC

clone size: once
J gene: TRBJ1-3
D gene: NA
V gene: TRBV10-3
CDR3 protein: CAISESRGRGSGNTIYF
CDR3 DNA: TGTGCCATCAGTGAGTCCCGGGGCAGGGGCTCTGGAAACACCATATATTTT

clone size: NA
J gene: TRBJ2-2
D gene: NA
V gene: TRBV19
CDR3 protein: CASSIRTGELFF
CDR3 DNA: TGTGCCAGTAGTATCCGCACCGGGGAGCTGTTTTTT

clone size: NA
J gene: TRBJ2-1
D gene: TRBD1
V gene: TRBV7-8
CDR3 protein: CASSLRQGATYNEQFF
CDR3 DNA: TGTGCCAGCAGCCTAAGACAGGGGGCAACCTACAATGAGCAGTTCTTC

clone size: NA
J gene: TRBJ2-5
D gene: NA
V gene: TRBV14
CDR3 protein: CASSLRGGGKSETQYF
CDR3 DNA: TGTGCCAGCAGCCTAAGAGGAGGGGGCAAGTCGGAGACCCAGTACTTC

clone size: NA
J gene: TRBJ1-2
D gene: NA
V gene: TRBV5-6
CDR3 protein: CASSLGPMALGTF
CDR3 DNA: TGTGCCAGCAGCTTAGGTCCCATGGCTCTAGGCACCTTC